This T cell receptor beta chain was captured by sequencing in a study of T cells in Graves' hyperthyroidism and ophthalmopathy. The study, taken as a whole, reports: Before onset, ophthalmopathy was predicted by the model a median 6.5 months earlier. Clonotypes that were expanded in thyroid above 0.001 mostly appeared in blood too.

This clonotype was recorded many times. The antigen remains unidentified. CDR1 is SGHTA, CDR2 FQGTGA, per germline. This CDR3 is 19 amino acids long. The V segment lost 6 bases and the J segment 0 bases; nucleotides outside the gene matches: 11. Patients having uncontrolled infection, another autoimmune disease, pregnancy or lactation were not included. The TCR beta CDR3 regions underwent amplification using RNA transcripts as the source. The study used the HTBI primer set for a first-round RT-PCR of the TCR CDR3. Using its own MiXCR run on the multiplex PCR reads, TCRdb lists one record per CDR3 protein. The repertoire includes fewer than 250,000 distinct CDR3 sequences, roughly 15% of them detected once, and around 28% sits in the top ten.

The TCR sequence derives from a woman younger than 30 with Graves' ophthalmopathy. The chain recombines TRBV7-3 with TRBJ2-2; 12 bases fit TRBD2. Material: blood. In DNA form, the CDR3 reads TGTGCCAGCAGTCCCATGTCTAGCGGGGGGGCCCCGAACACCGGGGAGCTGTTTTTT. Translation gives CASSPMSSGGAPNTGELFF.